These 30 T cell receptor beta chains were all obtained from the same sample, sequenced in a study of CD8+CD57+ T cells in acquired aplastic anemia. TCR beta VDJ and CDR3 profiling used genomic DNA as template. Each CDR3 protein gets one entry after TCRdb re-called the reads with MiXCR. Among 300,000 or so distinct CDR3 sequences listed, 55% to 65% were seen once. The sample consisted of sorted CD4+, CD8+, or CD8+CD57+ T cells (not recorded which) from PBMCs. The receptors were sampled from a human donor with severe aplastic anemia or a healthy control (not recorded which).

This clonotype was seen at least ten times. The chain recombines TRBV7-8 with TRBJ1-5; D not certain. V was pared by 6 bases and J by 6 bases, with 12 bases between. The CDR3 spans 13 residues. In germline, CDR1 is SGHVS, CDR2 FQNEAQ. CDR3 coding DNA: TGTGCCAGCAGATCCTCAGGAGGTCAGCCCCAGCATTTT. Its protein product is CASRSSGGQPQHF. Filled out from reference TRBV7-8 and TRBJ1-5, the complete variable domain reads GAGVSQSPRYKVAKRGQDVALRCDPISGHVSLFWYQQALGQGPEFLTYFQNEAQLDKSGLPSDRFFAERPEGSVSTLKIQRTQQEDSAVYLCASRSSGGQPQHFGDGTRLSIL.

CDR3 region: CSARLASGGGYTF. The CDR3 coding sequence is TGCAGTGCTCGCCTGGCTAGCGGGGGAGGCTACACCTTC. This chain uses TRBV20-1 with TRBJ1-2, with D tentatively TRBD1 (5 bases). The V gene lost 5 bases and the J gene lost 8 bases, with 18 bases spanning the gap. Germline assignment: CDR1 DFQATT and CDR2 SNEGSKA (reference sequence). The CDR3 is 13 residues long.

This chain joins TRBV6-9 and TRBJ2-7, with D hard to call. Deletions cut 4 bases from V and 2 bases from J, with 12 bases between. There are 14 residues in the CDR3. Germline V lookup: CDR1 MNHGY, CDR2 SVAAGI. CDR3 region: CASSWTASPYEQYF. CDR3 in DNA: TGTGCCAGCAGTTGGACCGCGTCGCCCTACGAGCAGTACTTC.

This clonotype showed up many times. V gene TRBV5-6 combines with J gene TRBJ1-5, with 7 bases fitting TRBD1. Germline loops: CDR1 SGHDT, CDR2 YYEEEE. Trimming cost V 1 base and J 6 bases; bases outside gene matches: 7. The CDR3 totals 15 residues. The CDR3 DNA reads TGTGCCAGCAGCTTGAAAGGGGGCCTGGTTCAGCCCCAGCATTTT. It yields the protein CASSLKGGLVQPQHF.

The chain combines TRBV12-3 or TRBV12-4 with TRBJ2-5; no definite D call. V lost 8 bases, J lost 5 bases, and 9 bases lay in between. The CDR3 spans 11 residues. CDR3 in amino acids: CASRKRETQYF. CDR3 coding DNA: TGTGCCAGCCGAAAGAGGGAGACCCAGTACTTC.

In the case of this clonotype: Because it lacks the conserved phenylalanine or tryptophan at the end, this CDR3 is likely a read error. The chain links TRBV5-4 to TRBJ2-7; the match to TRBD1 covers 10 bases. This CDR3 contains 15 residues. The trim removed 4 bases at V and 4 bases at J, leaving 8 bases unmatched. CDR1 and CDR2 from the germline V gene are SGHNT and YYREEE (reference sequence). In nucleotides, the CDR3 is TGTGCCAGCAGCGTAGCTGGGACAGGGGTATACGAGCAGTACCTC. Its translation: CASSVAGTGVYEQYL.

The chain uses TRBV10-3 and TRBJ1-2, with a possible D match to TRBD1 (5 bases). The CDR3 has 18 residues. Trimming left V 0 bases short and J 2 bases short, with 19 bases between. CDR1 is ENHRY and CDR2 is SYGVKD in the germline V gene. This CDR3 reads CAISESGVAVKSNYGYTF. CDR3 DNA sequence: TGTGCCATCAGTGAGTCGGGGGTTGCAGTTAAATCGAACTATGGCTACACCTTC.

In regard to this clonotype: Here the CDR3 omits its conserved ending phenylalanine or tryptophan, so a read error is the likely source. The DNA is omitted, as the CDR3 cannot be located on it reliably, and the CDR3 follows TCRdb's listing. This chain connects TRBV9 to TRBJ2-7; the tabulated D call, TRBD2, remains unverified against the DNA. The CDR3 numbers 14 amino acids, ends counted. Germline lookup yields CDR1 SGDLS and CDR2 YYNGEE. The CDR3 spells CASSVLPGPDGLAG.

This clonotype has just one count. V is TRBV7-9 and J is TRBJ1-5, with D uncertain. This CDR3 is 13 amino acids long. Trimming stripped 8 bases from V and 3 bases from J, with 11 bases between. Germline-derived CDR1 and CDR2 are SEHNR and FQNEAQ (reference sequence). CDR3: CASVVSLNQPQHF. For the CDR3, the DNA is TGTGCCAGCGTAGTGTCTCTCAATCAGCCCCAGCATTTT.

The chain's CDR3 is CASSASEGQGYGYTF. In DNA form, the CDR3 reads TGTGCCAGCAGCGCGAGCGAGGGACAGGGGTACGGCTACACCTTC. V usage is TRBV7-9 and J usage is TRBJ1-2; 10 bases are a match to TRBD1. V lost 5 bases, J lost 8 bases, and 11 bases stayed unmatched. CDR1 and CDR2 from the germline V gene are SEHNR and FQNEAQ (reference sequence). The CDR3 has 15 amino acids.

This rearrangement joins TRBV10-3 to TRBJ1-5; 7 bases are shared with TRBD1. The CDR3 runs 14 residues. Germline V gene data show CDR1 as ENHRY and CDR2 as SYGVKD. V trimming: 3 bases; J trimming: 6 bases; junction bases outside the gene matches: 5. The CDR3 is CAISEGQGVQPQHF. In nucleotides, the CDR3 is TGTGCCATCAGTGAAGGGCAGGGGGTTCAGCCCCAGCATTTT.

This rearrangement joins TRBV7-9 to TRBJ2-3; tentative D call: TRBD2 (7 bases). Germline V CDR1 and CDR2: SEHNR, FQNEAQ (reference sequence). There are 15 residues in the CDR3. V was clipped by 5 bases and J by 8 bases, with 20 bases between them. CDR3 bases: TGTGCCAGCAGCCCCTCCGGCGGGGGCCGCGGTACGCAGTATTTT. Its translation: CASSPSGGGRGTQYF. The full variable domain, completed using reference TRBV7-9 and TRBJ2-3, is DTGVSQNPRHKITKRGQNVTFRCDPISEHNRLYWYRQTLGQGPEFLTYFQNEAQLEKSRLLSDRFSAERPKGSFSTLEIQRTEQGDSAMYLCASSPSGGGRGTQYFGPGTRLTVL.

CDR3 DNA: TGTGCCAGCAGCTCAGGACTGAGCGCAGATACGCAGTATTTT. Encoded protein: CASSSGLSADTQYF. The V call is TRBV7-6, the J call TRBJ2-3; TRBD2 is a possible D gene (5 bases). V was pared by 4 bases and J by 4 bases, with 12 bases between. This CDR3 is 14 amino acids long. CDR1 and CDR2 (germline): SGHVS, FNYEAQ.

The chain is built from TRBV7-2 and TRBJ2-7; 9 nucleotides align to TRBD1. The J segment lost 1 base and the V segment lost 3 bases, leaving 13 bases of the junction unmatched. Germline CDR1 SGHTA, CDR2 FQGNSA. The CDR3 is 18 amino acids. This chain's CDR3 is CASSLAPMTGGRSYEQYF. CDR3 coding DNA: TGTGCCAGCAGCTTGGCACCCATGACAGGGGGACGTTCCTACGAGCAGTACTTC.

Points on this clonotype: The junction departs from the called germline gene at one end, perhaps through a read error. The gene calls are TRBV4-1 and TRBJ2-7; D call uncertain. CDR3 size: 13 residues. Germline V CDR1 and CDR2: MGHRA, YSYEKL. The CDR3 DNA sequence: TGCGCCAGCAGGCAAGATGGTTTTTCCGAGCAGTACTTC. This translates into CASRQDGFSEQYF.

This clonotype was counted many times. CDR3 nucleotide sequence: TGTGCCAGCAGGAGAGACACCCTGAGCTCCTACAATGAGCAGTTCTTC. This codes for CASRRDTLSSYNEQFF. The rearrangement joins TRBV2 to TRBJ2-1; no reliable D call. V was trimmed by 6 bases and J by 0 bases, leaving 15 bases between them. CDR3 length equals 16 residues. CDR1 and CDR2 (germline): SNHLY, FYNNEI.

This clonotype was picked up a small number of times. This rearrangement joins TRBV20-1 to TRBJ1-2; perhaps TRBD1 as D (6 bases). The CDR3 has 15 amino acids. Per the germline V gene, CDR1 is DFQATT and CDR2 is SNEGSKA (reference sequence). The V and J ends lost 0 bases and 4 bases respectively, with 15 bases between them. The DNA for the CDR3 is TGCAGTGCTAGAGATCATCGGGGGCAAGTCTATGGCTACACCTTC. Amino acids: CSARDHRGQVYGYTF.

This clonotype was picked up many times. The V gene is TRBV19, the J gene TRBJ1-2, with unresolved D. Germline V gives CDR1 LNHDA, CDR2 SQIVND (reference sequence). V was clipped by 1 base and J by 9 bases, with 9 bases between them. The length of the CDR3 is 12 residues. CDR3 sequence reads: CASSIATRSYTF. CDR3 sequence (DNA): TGTGCCAGTAGTATAGCAACGAGGAGCTACACCTTC.

This clonotype was recorded once. CDR3 amino acids: CPGGAKGSPLHF. The CDR3 DNA sequence: TGTCCGGGAGGGGCAAAGGGCTCACCCCTCCACTTT. This chain uses TRBV19 with TRBJ1-6; a possible D gene is TRBD1 (5 bases). CDR1 is LNHDA and CDR2 is SQIVND in the germline V gene (reference sequence). This CDR3 contains 12 residues.

The rearrangement uses TRBV5-1 and TRBJ2-3; D might be TRBD2 (7 bases). From germline, CDR1 is SGHRS and CDR2 YFSETQ. The CDR3 covers 14 residues. The CDR3 is CSVEGGAVTDTQYF. The CDR3 nucleotides are TGCAGCGTTGAAGGGGGGGCAGTCACAGATACGCAGTATTTT.

The gene calls are TRBV7-9 and TRBJ2-5; 7 nucleotides line up with TRBD1. Germline V CDR1 and CDR2: SEHNR, FQNEAQ (reference sequence). There are 13 residues in the CDR3. The CDR3 here is CGSSLDREETQYF. DNA of the CDR3: TGTGGGAGCAGCTTAGACAGGGAAGAGACCCAGTACTTC.

The rearrangement joins TRBV6-1 to TRBJ1-6, with 8 positions matching TRBD1. Germline V gene sequence: CDR1 MNHNS, CDR2 SASEGT. V shed 2 bases and J 7 bases; nucleotides not matched to a gene: 7. The CDR3 loop spans 16 amino acids. As DNA, the CDR3 is TGTGCCAGCAGTGAAATTGCCGGACAGGGCAATTCACCCCTCCACTTT. Encoded protein: CASSEIAGQGNSPLHF.

This clonotype has ten or more counts. The CDR3 coding sequence is TGTGCCAGCAGCTTAGTCGGTTGGGGACTAGCGGGGGGCTCAGATACGCAGTATTTT. Its protein product is CASSLVGWGLAGGSDTQYF. V gene TRBV7-2 combines with J gene TRBJ2-3; 15 positions agree with TRBD2. This CDR3 spans 19 amino acids. From germline, CDR1 is SGHTA and CDR2 FQGNSA. V was pared by 1 base and J by 4 bases, with 9 bases of the junction left unmatched. The full variable domain, with the rest looked up from reference TRBV7-2 and TRBJ2-3, is GAGVSQSPSNKVTEKGKDVELRCDPISGHTALYWYRQSLGQGLEFLIYFQGNSAPDKSGLPSDRFSAERTGGSVSTLTIQRTQQEDSAVYLCASSLVGWGLAGGSDTQYFGPGTRLTVL.

The chain links TRBV25-1 to TRBJ2-2; a weak D match, TRBD1 (6 bases). Per the germline V gene, CDR1 is MGHDK and CDR2 is SYGVNS. The V and J ends lost 3 bases and 2 bases respectively, with 13 bases between them. This CDR3 comprises 16 residues. The CDR3 nucleotides read TGTGCCAGCAGTGATTCAGGGGCCGCTAACACCGGGGAGCTGTTTTTT. Amino acid sequence: CASSDSGAANTGELFF.

This chain links TRBV19 with TRBJ2-1; D uncertain. CDR3 length: 11 residues. The V gene lost 8 bases and the J gene lost 9 bases, with 11 bases spanning the gap. CDR1 and CDR2 (germline): LNHDA, SQIVND (reference sequence). The CDR3 DNA reads as TGTGCCAGTGGACGACACAGTGAGCAGTTCTTC. The encoded protein is CASGRHSEQFF.

The rearrangement joins TRBV20-1 to TRBJ2-5, with D perhaps matching TRBD1 (6 bases). Germline values: CDR1 DFQATT, CDR2 SNEGSKA (reference sequence). The CDR3 is 14 amino acids. V lost 3 bases to trimming and J lost 3 bases, with 14 bases between them. The DNA of the CDR3 is TGCAGTGCTAGTGCCCTGGACAGCAAAGAGACCCAGTACTTC. Translating gives CSASALDSKETQYF.

As concerns this clonotype: The junction and the germline gene differ at one end; a read error may be behind it. This chain links TRBV7-2 with TRBJ2-7, with TRBD1 as a possible D gene (5 bases). The CDR3 sequence is 12 residues long. CDR1 and CDR2 from the germline V gene are SGHTA and FQGNSA. CDR3 DNA sequence: TGCGCCAGCAGCCAAACAGGATCCGAGCAGTACTTC. It encodes CASSQTGSEQYF.

There are a few counts of this clonotype. V usage is TRBV25-1 and J usage is TRBJ2-7; maybe TRBD2 (6 bases). The CDR3 is made up of 14 amino acids. The V gene's germline CDR1 is MGHDK and CDR2 SYGVNS. The V end lost 1 base, the J end lost 6 bases, and 13 bases lay between the germline ends. For the CDR3, the DNA is TGTGCCAGCAGTGAATCGCAGGGAGGACGCGAGCAGTACTTC. Translated, it gives CASSESQGGREQYF.

On this clonotype itself: Given a much more abundant clone one base away, this may be a read error. V usage is TRBV7-2 and J usage is TRBJ2-1; D possibly corresponds to TRBD2 (6 bases). This CDR3 comprises 16 residues. CDR1 and CDR2 (germline): SGHTA, FQGNSA. The CDR3 region has the DNA TGTGCCAGCAGCCGGACCCTCGGGAGCTCCTACAATGGGCAGTTCTTC. The encoded protein is CASSRTLGSSYNGQFF.

The chain employs TRBV7-9 and TRBJ2-7; TRBD1 aligns across 8 bases. This CDR3 region has 14 residues. After removal of 5 bases from V and 3 bases from J, the junction contained 6 bases not matched to a gene. Looked up from germline, CDR1 is SEHNR and CDR2 is FQNEAQ (reference sequence). CDR3 sequence: CASSPGQANYEQYF. CDR3 DNA sequence: TGTGCCAGCAGCCCGGGACAGGCAAACTACGAGCAGTACTTC.